This entry is about one T cell receptor beta chain. The data belong to a study of blood T cells in healthy people across ages. Together with a sample-barcoded 5' primer, a J-beta primer mix was included in a second PCR lasting roughly 6 to 12 cycles. TCRdb re-called the 5' RACE reads through MiXCR, storing one row per CDR3 protein. This sample has about 780,000 distinct CDR3 sequences; about 26% occur once, and the top ten carry about 3%. This CDR3 contains 13 residues. Germline loops: CDR1 SGDLS, CDR2 YYNGEE. The trim removed 5 bases at V and 8 bases at J, leaving 3 bases unmatched. These records were also assigned to another study, of T cells of mothers and their children. In that study: Three healthy Caucasian mothers and their six children were the donors.

This chain joins TRBV9 and TRBJ2-1, with TRBD2 identical over 11 bases. Material for sequencing was blood. This clonotype was obtained from a boy aged 5-17 years in good health. The CDR3 nucleotides are TGTGCCAGCAGGGATAGCGGGGGGGATGAGCAGTTCTTC. This sequence encodes CASRDSGGDEQFF.